This entry describes one TCR beta chain. Other DNA sequences within the sample encode an identical CDR3. These data come from a study of blood T cell repertoires in COVID-19. Study overall: COVID-19 samples, acute and convalescent, were from the United States, Italy and Spain. Sources were T cells, B-cell-depleted T cells, or PBMCs; the material itself was cDNA or gDNA.

In the study's own analysis: Amplified reference gene primers provided the basis for estimating nucleated cell counts. Profiling relied on immunoSEQ multiplex PCR, and the TCRdb table lists in-frame clones only, not all of them. For V, J and clone size, that table is used; D and trimming come from the DNA. The table lists just under 350,000 clones, approximately 90% of them singletons, with 2.5% to 4% in the top ten. The germline V gene has CDR1 MGHDK and CDR2 SYGVNS. This CDR3 comprises 12 residues. V shed 6 bases and J shed 6 bases, with 11 bases lying between them. Sequences were obtained from peripheral blood. This TCR was sampled from a woman younger than 30 who had recovered from COVID-19. This chain joins TRBV25-1 and TRBJ1-2, with D unclear. The CDR3 here is CASSEGAHGYTF. The CDR3 DNA sequence: TGTGCCAGCAGCGAAGGAGCCCATGGCTACACCTTC.